This TCR beta chain derives from a study of blood T cell repertoires in COVID-19. Study-level information: Sample material is recorded as cDNA or gDNA derived from T cells, B-cell-depleted T cells, or PBMCs.

The CDR3 consists of 14 residues. V lost 4 bases to trimming and J lost 2 bases, with 10 bases between them. Germline V gene sequence: CDR1 SGHTS, CDR2 YDEGEE. The protocol was immunoSEQ multiplex PCR, while the TCRdb copy is restricted to in-frame clones and leaves out a portion. The sample lists about 63,000 clones, about 78% seen once, with approximately 55% in the top ten. This clonotype originated in a woman older than 75 with acute or convalescent COVID-19. Sequences were obtained from peripheral blood. The rearrangement links TRBV5-8 to TRBJ1-5; D is perhaps TRBD1 (5 bases). CDR3 residues: CASSPRVGNQPQHF. Here the CDR3 DNA reads TGTGCCAGCAGCCCCAGGGTGGGCAATCAGCCCCAGCATTTT. Full variable domain (remainder filled in from reference TRBV5-8 and TRBJ1-5): EAGVTQSPTHLIKTRGQQATLRCSPISGHTSVYWYQQALGLGLQFLLWYDEGEERNRGNFPPRFSGRQFPNYSSELNVNALELEDSALYLCASSPRVGNQPQHFGDGTRLSIL.